One and the same sample provided the 27 T cell receptor beta chains below, sequenced in a study of sequential checkpoint blockade in melanoma. As to treatment: randomized to nivolumab then ipilimumab (arm A) or the reverse (arm B). Profiled with immunoSEQ multiplex PCR; TCRdb holds only in-frame clones, not every one. The data contain more than 7,000 clones, about 60% of them singletons. This specimen was CD8+ T cells sorted from blood (inferred from file names), taken from a patient given nivolumab and ipilimumab in sequence. The receptors were sampled from a human donor with melanoma.

CDR3 DNA sequence: TGCGCCAGCAGCCTGAGACAGGGGATGCGAGGAAACACCATATATTTT. Encoded protein: CASSLRQGMRGNTIYF. The chain uses TRBV5-1 and TRBJ1-3; 8 bases match TRBD1. The CDR3 sequence is 16 residues long. Germline V gene lookup returns CDR1 SGHRS and CDR2 YFSETQ. V lost 4 bases to trimming and J lost 4 bases; unmatched junction nucleotides: 10.

This CDR3 reads CASSLLEVAYEQYF. In nucleotides, the CDR3 is TGTGCCAGCAGCTTATTGGAGGTTGCCTACGAGCAGTACTTC. The V gene is TRBV7-9, the J gene TRBJ2-7, with D perhaps TRBD2 (5 bases). The length of the CDR3 is 14 residues. CDR1 SEHNR and CDR2 FQNEAQ come from the germline V gene (reference sequence). V gave up 2 bases and J gave up 2 bases, with 10 bases separating them.

V usage is TRBV4-3 and J usage is TRBJ1-5; TRBD1 aligns across 10 bases. Looked up from germline, CDR1 is LGHNA and CDR2 is YSLEER. The CDR3 length is 17 residues. V gave up 0 bases and J gave up 5 bases; unmatched junction bases: 7. As DNA, the CDR3 is TGCGCCAGCAGCCAAGATGACCGGGACAGGGGTTATCAGCCCCAGCATTTT. It translates to CASSQDDRDRGYQPQHF.

The chain couples TRBV19 to TRBJ1-1; 9 bases line up with TRBD1. Per the germline V gene, CDR1 is LNHDA and CDR2 is SQIVND (reference sequence). With 6 bases clipped from V and 7 bases from J, the junction kept 12 bases outside the gene matches. This CDR3 is 15 amino acids long. CDR3 nucleotides: TGTGCCAGTAGCAAGTACCTAGGACAGGGGAGTGAAGCTTTCTTT. This gives the protein CASSKYLGQGSEAFF.

By frequency in the sample, this clone is large. This chain uses TRBV10-2 with TRBJ2-7; D unclear. Germline V gene lookup returns CDR1 WSHSY and CDR2 SAAADI. Between the trimmed V and J ends, which lost 2 bases and 0 bases, there was a span of 11 bases. The CDR3 consists of 15 residues. The CDR3 DNA sequence: TGCGCCAGCAGTGAGATGTCTACGGTCTCCTACGAGCAGTACTTC. Protein sequence: CASSEMSTVSYEQYF.

This CDR3 is CASSYSGGQGQETQYF. CDR3 sequence (DNA): TGCGCCAGCAGCTACTCGGGGGGTCAGGGACAAGAGACCCAGTACTTC. V and J are TRBV23-1 and TRBJ2-5; TRBD2 aligns across 7 bases. TRBV23-1 is an open reading frame whose function is uncertain. The CDR3 covers 16 residues. The J segment lost 2 bases and the V segment lost 6 bases, leaving 12 bases of the junction unmatched.

The chain has TRBV4-1 and TRBJ1-2; 10 positions agree with TRBD1. V dropped 4 bases and J dropped 4; count of bases not matched to a gene: 9. The V gene's germline CDR1 is MGHRA and CDR2 YSYEKL. The CDR3 covers 16 residues. The CDR3, as DNA: TGCGCCAGCAGCCCGCAGACAGGGGGCGCGGGCTATGGCTACACCTTC. Its protein product is CASSPQTGGAGYGYTF.

The chain links TRBV7-7 to TRBJ2-1, with TRBD1 matching 7 bases. The CDR3 is 16 residues long. Germline CDR1 SSHAT, CDR2 FNYEAQ (reference sequence). V lost 1 base, J lost 6 bases, and 9 bases stayed unmatched. DNA for the CDR3: TGTGCCAGCAGCTTAGTCCTATCACAGGGGATCAATGAGCAGTTCTTC. Protein: CASSLVLSQGINEQFF. The full variable domain, rest sourced from reference TRBV7-7 and TRBJ2-1, is GAGVSQSPRYKVTKRGQDVTLRCDPISSHATLYWYQQALGQGPEFLTYFNYEAQPDKSGLPSDRFSAERPEGSISTLTIQRTEQRDSAMYRCASSLVLSQGINEQFFGPGTRLTVL.

The count of this clone is one. This rearrangement joins TRBV9 to TRBJ1-2; 10 bases are a match to TRBD1. Germline lookup yields CDR1 SGDLS and CDR2 YYNGEE. V lost 4 bases and J lost 6; bases outside the gene matches: 6. This CDR3 region has 14 residues. The CDR3 sequence: CASSLQGTGDGYTF. In DNA form, the CDR3 reads TGTGCCAGCAGCCTACAGGGGACAGGGGATGGCTACACCTTC.

This chain connects TRBV9 to TRBJ2-7; 8 bases agree with TRBD1. V shed 1 base, J shed 2 bases, and the junction held 5 bases outside the gene matches. CDR1 SGDLS and CDR2 YYNGEE come from the germline V gene. The CDR3 is made up of 15 amino acids. The chain's CDR3 is CASSVSRTGTYEQYF. For the CDR3, the DNA is TGTGCCAGCAGCGTATCCAGGACAGGGACCTACGAGCAGTACTTC. Combining the CDR3 with reference TRBV9 and TRBJ2-7 gives the whole variable domain DSGVTQTPKHLITATGQRVTLRCSPRSGDLSVYWYQQSLDQGLQFLIQYYNGEERAKGNILERFSAQQFPDLHSELNLSSLELGDSALYFCASSVSRTGTYEQYFGPGTRLTVT.

This clone was detected a few times. This chain connects TRBV7-9 to TRBJ2-1; 9 bases agree with TRBD1. The CDR3 has 14 residues. Unmatched junction bases numbered 1, after V lost 4 bases and J lost 3 bases. Germline V gene lookup returns CDR1 SEHNR and CDR2 FQNEAQ (reference sequence). CDR3: CASSSTGGYNEQFF. CDR3 DNA sequence: TGTGCCAGCAGCTCGACAGGGGGCTACAATGAGCAGTTCTTC. The whole variable domain, filled in from reference TRBV7-9 and TRBJ2-1, reads DTGVSQNPRHKITKRGQNVTFRCDPISEHNRLYWYRQTLGQGPEFLTYFQNEAQLEKSRLLSDRFSAERPKGSFSTLEIQRTEQGDSAMYLCASSSTGGYNEQFFGPGTRLTVL.

The chain uses TRBV7-9 and TRBJ2-3, with TRBD2 identical over 12 bases. This CDR3 has 17 residues. Trimming at V came to 5 bases and at J to 1 base, leaving 7 bases not matched to a gene. CDR1 SEHNR and CDR2 FQNEAQ come from the germline V gene (reference sequence). CDR3 bases: TGTGCCAGCAGCAAACCTAGCGGGGGGGAGCGCACAGATACGCAGTATTTT. Residues: CASSKPSGGERTDTQYF.

The gene calls are TRBV7-6 and TRBJ1-2, with 10 bases aligning to TRBD1. Germline CDR1 is SGHVS and CDR2 is FNYEAQ. V was clipped by 4 bases and J by 8 bases; unmatched bases: 1. The CDR3 contains 12 residues. CDR3 sequence: CASSSGQGGYTF. The CDR3 DNA sequence: TGTGCCAGCAGCTCGGGACAGGGGGGCTACACCTTC.

The chain employs TRBV5-6 and TRBJ2-3; the match to TRBD2 covers 9 bases. Germline CDR1 reads SGHDT; CDR2 reads YYEEEE. The V gene end was trimmed by 3 bases and the J gene end by 4 bases; junction bases not matched to a gene: 12. The CDR3 sequence is 17 residues long. The CDR3 sequence: CASSSVSAGGIADTQYF. The CDR3 DNA reads TGTGCCAGCAGCTCCGTCTCAGCGGGGGGTATCGCAGATACGCAGTATTTT. Full variable domain (missing parts from reference TRBV5-6 and TRBJ2-3): DAGVTQSPTHLIKTRGQQVTLRCSPKSGHDTVSWYQQALGQGPQFIFQYYEEEERQRGNFPDRFSGHQFPNYSSELNVNALLLGDSALYLCASSSVSAGGIADTQYFGPGTRLTVL.

This chain connects TRBV1 to TRBJ2-1; the table's D call TRBD1 went unverified against the DNA. TRBV1 is noted as a pseudogene. The CDR3 runs 14 residues. The CDR3, as DNA: TGCACCAGCACCGGACAGAGCTCCTACAATGAGCAGTTCTTC. It codes for CTSTGQSSYNEQFF.

J is TRBJ2-3 and V is TRBV15; TRBD1 agrees at 7 bases. V trimming: 0 bases; J trimming: 5 bases; junction bases outside the gene matches: 11. Germline assignment: CDR1 LNHNV and CDR2 YYDKDF (reference sequence). There are 17 residues in the CDR3. The CDR3 DNA follows: TGTGCCACCAGCAGAGAGGTCGGCAGGGGGATCCAAGATACGCAGTATTTT. Its protein is CATSREVGRGIQDTQYF.

The rearrangement links TRBV6-5 to TRBJ1-1; weak D call: TRBD1 (5 bases). The CDR3 consists of 14 residues. Deletions cut 2 bases from V and 4 bases from J, with 11 bases between. CDR1 and CDR2 from the germline V gene are MNHEY and SVGAGI. CDR3 in amino acids: CASSYGSGRTEAFF. The DNA for the CDR3 is TGTGCCAGCAGTTACGGGTCAGGGCGCACTGAAGCTTTCTTT.

The rearrangement uses TRBV11-2 and TRBJ2-5, with 9 bases that match TRBD2. The V gene end was trimmed by 4 bases and the J gene end by 5 bases; junction bases not matched to a gene: 2. This CDR3 comprises 13 residues. Germline loops: CDR1 SGHAT, CDR2 FQNNGV. The DNA of the CDR3 is TGTGCCAGCAGCTCGGGACTAGCTGAGACCCAGTACTTC. The encoded protein is CASSSGLAETQYF.

CDR3 region: CASSVGTGSGNEQFF. DNA for the CDR3: TGTGCCAGCAGCGTAGGGACAGGGTCTGGGAATGAGCAGTTCTTC. J is TRBJ2-1 and V is TRBV9; 8 bases match TRBD1. The CDR3 totals 15 residues. Germline CDR1 reads SGDLS; CDR2 reads YYNGEE. Trimming at V came to 0 bases and at J to 7 bases, leaving 6 bases not matched to a gene. Filled out from reference TRBV9 and TRBJ2-1, the complete variable domain reads DSGVTQTPKHLITATGQRVTLRCSPRSGDLSVYWYQQSLDQGLQFLIQYYNGEERAKGNILERFSAQQFPDLHSELNLSSLELGDSALYFCASSVGTGSGNEQFFGPGTRLTVL.

The V and J genes are TRBV28 and TRBJ1-2; TRBD1 aligns across 7 bases. Germline-derived CDR1 and CDR2 are MDHEN and SYDVKM. V trimming: 3 bases; J trimming: 4 bases; junction bases outside the gene matches: 8. The CDR3 has 15 amino acids. This chain's CDR3 is CASSFLGTASYGYTF. CDR3 in DNA: TGTGCCAGCAGTTTCCTTGGGACAGCCAGCTATGGCTACACCTTC.

This sequence joins TRBV9 and TRBJ1-1; 7 positions match TRBD1. V lost 1 base and J lost 3; bases outside the gene matches: 12. Germline lookup yields CDR1 SGDLS and CDR2 YYNGEE. This CDR3 region has 17 residues. For the CDR3, the DNA is TGTGCCAGCAGCGTATCGGCAGGGGGAGCCTCGGACACTGAAGCTTTCTTT. Its translation is CASSVSAGGASDTEAFF. Using reference TRBV9 and TRBJ1-1 for the parts outside the CDR3, the full variable domain is DSGVTQTPKHLITATGQRVTLRCSPRSGDLSVYWYQQSLDQGLQFLIQYYNGEERAKGNILERFSAQQFPDLHSELNLSSLELGDSALYFCASSVSAGGASDTEAFFGQGTRLTVV.

The chain couples TRBV30 to TRBJ2-7, with a possible D match to TRBD1 (6 bases). CDR3 length equals 14 residues. The germline V gene has CDR1 GTSNPN and CDR2 SVGIG (reference sequence). The V gene lost 2 bases and the J gene lost 2 bases, with 13 bases spanning the gap. The CDR3 loop is CAWSHSGQTYEQYF. In DNA, the CDR3 is TGTGCCTGGAGTCATTCTGGACAGACCTACGAGCAGTACTTC.

The chain employs TRBV6-5 and TRBJ1-2; D is unresolved. The CDR3 sequence is 13 residues long. The V end was cut by 6 bases, the J end by 3 bases, with 11 bases between. Per the germline V gene, CDR1 is MNHEY and CDR2 is SVGAGI. The CDR3: CASRGDTHYGYTF. In nucleotides, the CDR3 is TGTGCCAGCAGGGGAGACACTCACTATGGCTACACCTTC.

The chain is built from TRBV15 and TRBJ2-3; weak D call: TRBD2 (6 bases). V lost 3 bases and J 0 bases, leaving 19 bases between the germline ends. Looked up from germline, CDR1 is LNHNV and CDR2 is YYDKDF (reference sequence). The CDR3 has 18 residues. Here the CDR3 DNA reads TGTGCCACCAGCAGTACCCCGGGGAGGACGGCGAGCACAGATACGCAGTATTTT. This codes for CATSSTPGRTASTDTQYF.

DNA of the CDR3: TGTGCCAGCAGCCCGCTAGTGGGGACGACAGGGGGAACCTTC. Protein product: CASSPLVGTTGGTF. This chain links TRBV4-2 with TRBJ1-2, with TRBD1 matching over 9 bases. CDR3 size: 14 residues. Germline V gene data show CDR1 as LGHNA and CDR2 as YNFKEQ. V gave up 4 bases and J gave up 14 bases; unmatched junction bases: 14.

The chain couples TRBV5-1 to TRBJ2-5, with no clear D. V lost 0 bases to trimming and J lost 1 base, with 7 bases between them. Germline assignment: CDR1 SGHRS and CDR2 YFSETQ. There are 14 residues in the CDR3. CDR3 nucleotides: TGCGCCAGCAGCTTGGATGGGCCCCAAGAGACCCAGTACTTC. It encodes CASSLDGPQETQYF.

This clone occurred once. This chain connects TRBV7-9 to TRBJ1-5, with TRBD1 matching 7 bases. Germline CDR1 reads SEHNR; CDR2 reads FQNEAQ (reference sequence). V dropped 3 bases and J dropped 5; count of bases not matched to a gene: 7. The length of the CDR3 is 15 residues. CDR3 amino acids: CASSFTGAGDQPQHF. In DNA form, the CDR3 reads TGTGCCAGCAGCTTTACAGGGGCGGGTGATCAGCCCCAGCATTTT.